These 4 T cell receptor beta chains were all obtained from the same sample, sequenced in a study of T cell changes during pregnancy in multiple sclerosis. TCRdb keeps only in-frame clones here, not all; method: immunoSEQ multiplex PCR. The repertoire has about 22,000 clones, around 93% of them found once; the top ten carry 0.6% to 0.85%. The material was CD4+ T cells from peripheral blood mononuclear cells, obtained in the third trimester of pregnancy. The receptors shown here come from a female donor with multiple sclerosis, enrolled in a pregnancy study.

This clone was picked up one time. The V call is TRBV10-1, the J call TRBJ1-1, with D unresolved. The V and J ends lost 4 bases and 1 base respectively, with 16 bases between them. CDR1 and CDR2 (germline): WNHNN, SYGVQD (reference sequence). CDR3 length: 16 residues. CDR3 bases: TGCGCCAGCAGTGTCCCTTCGCCTAGCTGGAACACTGAAGCTTTCTTT. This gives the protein CASSVPSPSWNTEAFF.

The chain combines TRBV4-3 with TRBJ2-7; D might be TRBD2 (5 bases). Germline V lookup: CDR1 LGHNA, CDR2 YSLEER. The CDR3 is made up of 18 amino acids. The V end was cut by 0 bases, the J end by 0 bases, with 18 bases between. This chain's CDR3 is CASSQEWGWERSSYEQYF. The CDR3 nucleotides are TGCGCCAGCAGCCAAGAGTGGGGTTGGGAGCGGTCCTCCTACGAGCAGTACTTC.

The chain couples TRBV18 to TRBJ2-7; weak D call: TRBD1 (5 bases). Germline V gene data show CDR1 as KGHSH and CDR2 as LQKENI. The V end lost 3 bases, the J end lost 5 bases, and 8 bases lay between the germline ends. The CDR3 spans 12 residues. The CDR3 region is CASSPQGHEQYF. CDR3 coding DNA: TGTGCCAGCTCACCTCAGGGCCACGAGCAGTACTTC.

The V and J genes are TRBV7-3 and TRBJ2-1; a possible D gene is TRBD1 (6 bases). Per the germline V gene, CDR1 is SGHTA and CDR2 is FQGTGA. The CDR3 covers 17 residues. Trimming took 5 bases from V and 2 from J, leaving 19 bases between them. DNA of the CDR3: TGTGCCAGCAGCGCCCAGGCCAGCAGGGGTGCCTACAATGAGCAGTTCTTC. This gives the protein CASSAQASRGAYNEQFF. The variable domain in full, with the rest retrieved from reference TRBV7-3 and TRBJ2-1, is GAGVSQTPSNKVTEKGKYVELRCDPISGHTALYWYRQSLGQGPEFLIYFQGTGAADDSGLPNDRFFAVRPEGSVSTLKIQRTERGDSAVYLCASSAQASRGAYNEQFFGPGTRLTVL.